The clone carrying this T cell receptor (beta chain) was observed at least ten times. These data are taken from a study of CD8+CD57+ T cells in acquired aplastic anemia. The V and J ends lost 4 bases and 5 bases, in that order; junction bases with no gene match: 10. CDR1 and CDR2 from the germline V gene are SGHNT and YENEEA. This CDR3 is 17 amino acids long. Genomic DNA constituted the template upon which TCR beta VDJ and CDR3 profiling was performed. TCRdb independently ran MiXCR on the reads; one entry per CDR3 protein. Among some 200,000 distinct CDR3 sequences listed, less than 60% were seen once. Patients chosen for sequencing had CD8+CD57+ cells that had expanded, as shown by flow cytometry.

This TCR was sampled from a human donor with aplastic anemia. The chain links TRBV11-3 to TRBJ2-5; 13 positions match TRBD2. Material: sorted CD4+, CD8+, or CD8+CD57+ T cells (not recorded which) from PBMCs. In DNA, the CDR3 is TGTGCCAGCAGCTCGTCAACTAGCGGGAGGGTACTGGAGACCCAGTACTTC. Its protein is CASSSSTSGRVLETQYF.